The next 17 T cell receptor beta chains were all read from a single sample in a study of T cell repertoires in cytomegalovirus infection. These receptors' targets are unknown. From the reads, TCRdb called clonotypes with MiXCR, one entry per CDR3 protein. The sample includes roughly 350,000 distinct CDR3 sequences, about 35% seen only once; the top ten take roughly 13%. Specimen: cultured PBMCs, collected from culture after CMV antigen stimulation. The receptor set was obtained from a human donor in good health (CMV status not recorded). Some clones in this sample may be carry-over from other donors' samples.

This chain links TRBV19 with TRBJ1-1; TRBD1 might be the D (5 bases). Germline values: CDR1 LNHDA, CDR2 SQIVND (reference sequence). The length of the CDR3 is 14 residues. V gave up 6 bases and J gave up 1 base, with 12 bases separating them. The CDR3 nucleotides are TGTGCCAGTAGGGCTGACAGAAAGAACACTGAAGCTTTCTTT. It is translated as CASRADRKNTEAFF.

CDR3 sequence reads: CASSLASRGAGYTF. In nucleotides, the CDR3 is TGTGCCAGCAGCTTAGCGTCCAGGGGCGCTGGCTACACCTTC. The rearrangement links TRBV7-9 to TRBJ1-2, with a weak D call TRBD1 (6 bases). The CDR3 spans 14 residues. In germline, CDR1 is SEHNR, CDR2 FQNEAQ (reference sequence). V was clipped by 0 bases and J by 7 bases, with 12 bases between them.

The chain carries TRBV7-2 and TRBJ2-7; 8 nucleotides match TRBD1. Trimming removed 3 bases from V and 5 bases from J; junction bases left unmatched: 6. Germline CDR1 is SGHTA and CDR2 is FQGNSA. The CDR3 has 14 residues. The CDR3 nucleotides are TGTGCCAGCAGCTTGATCGGACAGGGAAACGAGCAGTACTTC. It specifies CASSLIGQGNEQYF.

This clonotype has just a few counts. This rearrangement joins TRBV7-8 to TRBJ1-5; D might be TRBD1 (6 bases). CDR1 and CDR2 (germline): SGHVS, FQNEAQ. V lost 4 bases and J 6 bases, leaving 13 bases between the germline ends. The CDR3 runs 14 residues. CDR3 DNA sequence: TGTGCCAGCAGCTCCATGCGGGGGGCTCAGCCCCAGCATTTT. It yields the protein CASSSMRGAQPQHF.

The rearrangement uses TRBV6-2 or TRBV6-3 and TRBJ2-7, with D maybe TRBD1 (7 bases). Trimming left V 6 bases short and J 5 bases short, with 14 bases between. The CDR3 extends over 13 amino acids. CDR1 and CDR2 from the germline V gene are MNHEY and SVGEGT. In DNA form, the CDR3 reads TGTGCCAGCAGGCAGGGGGGAATCGACGAGCAGTACGTC. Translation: CASRQGGIDEQYV.

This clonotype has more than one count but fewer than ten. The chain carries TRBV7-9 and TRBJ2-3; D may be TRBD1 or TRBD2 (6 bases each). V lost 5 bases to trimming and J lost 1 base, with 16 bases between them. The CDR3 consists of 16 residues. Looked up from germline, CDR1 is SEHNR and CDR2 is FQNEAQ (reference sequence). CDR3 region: CASSDARGAGTDTQYF. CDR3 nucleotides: TGTGCCAGCAGCGACGCTAGGGGGGCAGGCACAGATACGCAGTATTTT.

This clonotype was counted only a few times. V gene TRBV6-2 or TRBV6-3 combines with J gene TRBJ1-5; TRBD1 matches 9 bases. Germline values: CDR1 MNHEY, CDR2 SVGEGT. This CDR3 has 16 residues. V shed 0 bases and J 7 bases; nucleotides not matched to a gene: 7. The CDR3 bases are TGTGCCAGCAGTTACTCCTACAGGGGGCGCGGGCAGCCCCAGCATTTT. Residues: CASSYSYRGRGQPQHF.

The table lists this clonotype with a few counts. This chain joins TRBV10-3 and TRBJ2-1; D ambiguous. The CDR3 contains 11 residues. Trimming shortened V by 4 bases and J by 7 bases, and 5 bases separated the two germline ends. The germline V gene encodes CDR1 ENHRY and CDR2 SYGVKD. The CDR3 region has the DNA TGTGCCATCAGTGTTAGGAATGAGCAGTTCTTC. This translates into CAISVRNEQFF.

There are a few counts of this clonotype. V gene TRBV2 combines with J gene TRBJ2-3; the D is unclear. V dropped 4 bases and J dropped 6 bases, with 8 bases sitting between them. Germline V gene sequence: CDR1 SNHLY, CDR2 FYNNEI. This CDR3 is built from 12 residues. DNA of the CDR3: TGTGCCAGCAGTGGAATGGCGGATACGCAGTATTTT. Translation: CASSGMADTQYF.

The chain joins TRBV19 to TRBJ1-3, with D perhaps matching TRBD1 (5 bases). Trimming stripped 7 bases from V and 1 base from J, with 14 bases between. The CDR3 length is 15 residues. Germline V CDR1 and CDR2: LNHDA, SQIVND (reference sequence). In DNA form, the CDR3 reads TGTGCCAGTAAAAGGGACGTGCGATCTGGAAACACCATATATTTT. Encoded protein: CASKRDVRSGNTIYF.

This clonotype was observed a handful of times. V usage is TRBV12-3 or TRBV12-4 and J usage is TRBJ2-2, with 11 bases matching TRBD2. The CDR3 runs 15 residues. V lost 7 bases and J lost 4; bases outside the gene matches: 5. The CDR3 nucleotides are TGTGCCAGCATCCTAGCGGGAGGAGGCACCGGGGAGCTGTTTTTT. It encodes CASILAGGGTGELFF.

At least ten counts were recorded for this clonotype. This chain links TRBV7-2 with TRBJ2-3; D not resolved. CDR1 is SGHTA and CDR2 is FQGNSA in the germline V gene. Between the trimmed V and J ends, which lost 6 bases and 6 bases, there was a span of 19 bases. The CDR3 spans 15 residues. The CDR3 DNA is TGTGCCAGCAGGCTACTTTCAGGAGTATGGGATACGCAGTATTTT. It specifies CASRLLSGVWDTQYF. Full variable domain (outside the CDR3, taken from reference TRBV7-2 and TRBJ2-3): GAGVSQSPSNKVTEKGKDVELRCDPISGHTALYWYRQSLGQGLEFLIYFQGNSAPDKSGLPSDRFSAERTGGSVSTLTIQRTQQEDSAVYLCASRLLSGVWDTQYFGPGTRLTVL.

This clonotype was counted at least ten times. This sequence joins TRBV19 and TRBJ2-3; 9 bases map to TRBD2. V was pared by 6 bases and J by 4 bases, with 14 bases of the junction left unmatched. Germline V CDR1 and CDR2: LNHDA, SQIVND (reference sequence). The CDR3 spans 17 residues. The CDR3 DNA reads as TGTGCCAGTAGCCCCGAGTGGGTAGCGGGAGTACCAGATACGCAGTATTTT. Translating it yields CASSPEWVAGVPDTQYF. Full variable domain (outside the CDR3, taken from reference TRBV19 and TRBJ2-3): DGGITQSPKYLFRKEGQNVTLSCEQNLNHDAMYWYRQDPGQGLRLIYYSQIVNDFQKGDIAEGYSVSREKKESFPLTVTSAQKNPTAFYLCASSPEWVAGVPDTQYFGPGTRLTVL.

This CDR3 reads CSAPVIMGGRYEQYF. The CDR3 DNA sequence: TGCAGTGCTCCGGTGATCATGGGGGGCAGGTACGAGCAGTACTTC. The genes are TRBV20-1 and TRBJ2-7; the D gene could be TRBD1 or TRBD2 (6 bases each). The CDR3 runs to 15 residues. Trimming took 5 bases from V and 4 from J, leaving 21 bases between them. CDR1 is DFQATT, CDR2 SNEGSKA, per germline (reference sequence).

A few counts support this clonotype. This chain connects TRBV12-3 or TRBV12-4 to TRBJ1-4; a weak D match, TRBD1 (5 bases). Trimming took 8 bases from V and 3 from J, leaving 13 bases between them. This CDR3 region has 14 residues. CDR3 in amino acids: CASRSGGANEKLFF. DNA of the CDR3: TGTGCCAGCCGTTCGGGGGGGGCTAATGAAAAACTGTTTTTT.

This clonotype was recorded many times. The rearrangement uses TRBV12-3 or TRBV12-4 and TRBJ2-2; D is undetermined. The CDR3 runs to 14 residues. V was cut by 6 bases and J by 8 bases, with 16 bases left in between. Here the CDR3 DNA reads TGTGCCAGCAGAGGTCTTCAAGGAAGGGGGGAGCTGTTTTTT. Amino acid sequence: CASRGLQGRGELFF.

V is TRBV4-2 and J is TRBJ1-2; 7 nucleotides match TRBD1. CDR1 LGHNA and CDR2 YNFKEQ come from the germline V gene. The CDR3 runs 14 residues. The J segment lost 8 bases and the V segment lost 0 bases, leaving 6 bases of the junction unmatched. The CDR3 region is CASSQEVQGPGYTF. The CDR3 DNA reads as TGTGCCAGCAGCCAAGAAGTACAGGGGCCAGGCTACACCTTC.